The sequence of this TCR beta chain was determined in a study of beta chain features in type 1 diabetes. The authors reverse transcribed all of the isolated RNA, so sequencing captured expressed TCRB transcripts. Using immunoSEQ multiplex PCR, the repertoire was profiled, and TCRdb retains in-frame clones only, with some absent. The sample lists 120,000 or so clones; around 15% were seen once. Broader study findings: Lower insertion and higher deletion counts appeared at VDJ junctions in type 1 diabetes patients. Comparison showed that naive, central memory and Treg TCRB repertoires appeared more similar among patients than among healthy donors. A moderate, significant TCRB CDR3 shortening appeared in type 1 diabetes across four CD4+ subsets.

V dropped 6 bases and J dropped 2 bases, with 14 bases sitting between them. CDR1 and CDR2 from the germline V gene are MNHEY and SVGAGI. The CDR3 runs 15 residues. Only one count was recorded for this clone. Its target is not known. One heparinised blood draw, averaging about 120 mL, came from each donor. By way of CD45RO/CCR7/CD25/CD127/CD95/CD27, the CD4+ regulatory, stem cell-like memory, central memory and naive cells were sorted. The sequenced sample consisted of central memory CD4+ T cells from blood. This chain connects TRBV6-5 to TRBJ2-1; tentatively, D is TRBD1 or TRBD2 (5 bases each). This sequence was found in a man aged 30-40 years with type 1 diabetes. The CDR3 DNA follows: TGTGCCAGCAGCCCAGACCGGGACCCCTACAATGAGCAGTTCTTC. It yields the protein CASSPDRDPYNEQFF.